A single sample gave rise to the 27 T cell receptor beta chains below, sequenced in a study of tumor-infiltrating lymphocytes in glioblastoma multiforme. TCRB libraries came from RNA via three nested multiplex PCR rounds. TCRdb passed the multiplex PCR reads through MiXCR, listing each CDR3 protein once. The repertoire consists of around 30,000 distinct CDR3 sequences, with roughly two thirds occurring once and the leading ten covering around 34%. The source material was brain tumor tissue. Source of these receptors: a male donor with glioblastoma.

This clonotype was counted a few times. V is TRBV12-3 or TRBV12-4 and J is TRBJ2-3, with 8 nucleotides matching TRBD1. The CDR3 contains 14 residues. The V segment lost 5 bases and the J segment 4 bases; nucleotides outside the gene matches: 5. The chain's CDR3 is CASSRGQGADTQYF. The CDR3 bases are TGTGCCAGCAGTCGAGGACAGGGCGCAGATACGCAGTATTTT.

The sample holds many counts of this clonotype. The chain recombines TRBV6-6 with TRBJ2-3; D unclear. V dropped 7 bases and J dropped 0 bases, with 8 bases sitting between them. The CDR3 has 13 residues. The germline V gene has CDR1 MNHNY and CDR2 SVGAGI (reference sequence). The CDR3 DNA sequence: TGTGCCAGCACGGGCTCTAGCACAGATACGCAGTATTTT. Its protein product is CASTGSSTDTQYF.

About this clonotype: A clone one base away is much larger, so this may be a read error. The chain couples TRBV7-8 to TRBJ2-7; 8 bases are shared with TRBD1. The CDR3 extends over 16 amino acids. Germline CDR1 SGHVS, CDR2 FQNEAQ. The CDR3, as DNA: TGTGCCAGCAGCCAATACACCGGGACAGGTGTCTACGCGCAGTACTTC. Its protein is CASSQYTGTGVYAQYF.

This chain connects TRBV11-3 to TRBJ1-2; the D is unclear. V was clipped by 2 bases and J by 8 bases, with 12 bases between them. The CDR3 is 13 amino acids. In germline, CDR1 is SGHNT, CDR2 YENEEA. CDR3 protein: CASSLKRRRGYTF. The CDR3 DNA is TGTGCCAGCAGCTTAAAGCGTCGACGCGGCTACACCTTC.

As regards this clonotype: Germline is not matched at one junction end, which may reflect a read error. V is TRBV29-1 and J is TRBJ2-7, with D perhaps matching TRBD2 (6 bases). The CDR3 covers 14 residues. Per the germline V gene, CDR1 is SQVTM and CDR2 is ANQGSEA. CDR3 nucleotide sequence: TGCAGCGTTGAAAGCCGGGGAGGCACCTACAAGCAGAACTTC. This translates into CSVESRGGTYKQNF.

The rearrangement joins TRBV6-2 or TRBV6-3 to TRBJ2-1, with D uncertain. This CDR3 spans 12 amino acids. With 4 bases removed from V and 7 bases from J, the gap between germline ends came to 8 bases. Germline CDR1 reads MNHEY; CDR2 reads SVGEGT. The CDR3 protein is CASSSMENEQFF. The CDR3 region has the DNA TGTGCCAGCAGTTCGATGGAGAATGAGCAGTTCTTC.

This clonotype has a count of ten or more. This chain uses TRBV10-3 with TRBJ2-1, with D perhaps matching TRBD2 (6 bases). The CDR3 extends over 15 amino acids. Deletions cut 3 bases from V and 7 bases from J, with 16 bases between. In germline, CDR1 is ENHRY, CDR2 SYGVKD. The CDR3 sequence is CAISDGANGSNEQFF. Here the CDR3 DNA reads TGTGCCATCAGTGATGGGGCTAACGGGAGTAATGAGCAGTTCTTC.

Concerning this clonotype: The conserved closing phenylalanine or tryptophan is absent in this CDR3, likely reflecting a read error. This sequence joins TRBV11-2 and TRBJ2-7, with D tentatively TRBD2 (6 bases). This CDR3 comprises 14 residues. CDR1 is SGHAT and CDR2 is FQNNGV in the germline V gene. V gave up 1 base and J gave up 5 bases, with 12 bases separating them. CDR3 sequence (DNA): TGTGCCAGCAGCTTAGGCGGGGATTGGCACGAGCAGTACCTC. Its translation is CASSLGGDWHEQYL.

The chain couples TRBV10-3 to TRBJ1-5; D not certain. Trimming shortened V by 2 bases and J by 2 bases, and 16 bases separated the two germline ends. This CDR3 has 17 amino acids. Germline CDR1 and CDR2: ENHRY and SYGVKD. For the CDR3, the DNA is TGTGCCATCAGTGAGAACGGGGAGGATGGGGGCAATCAGCCCCAGCATTTT. Residues: CAISENGEDGGNQPQHF.

CDR3 loop: CASTPGLGPEQYF. CDR3 bases: TGTGCCAGCACCCCCGGGTTGGGTCCCGAGCAGTACTTC. The rearrangement joins TRBV12-3 or TRBV12-4 to TRBJ2-7; the D is unclear. V was pared by 7 bases and J by 6 bases, with 16 bases between. This CDR3 comprises 13 residues.

As to this clonotype: This may arise from a read error, as a much more abundant clone is one base away. CDR3 protein: CASSFDFYEEYF. Written as DNA, the CDR3 is TGTGCCAGCAGCTTTGACTTCTACGAGGAGTACTTC. The V and J genes are TRBV7-9 and TRBJ2-7; D gene uncertain. The CDR3 has 12 amino acids. Germline V lookup: CDR1 SEHNR, CDR2 FQNEAQ (reference sequence).

This clonotype was seen at least ten times. This chain connects TRBV4-2 to TRBJ1-4; 8 nucleotides agree with TRBD1. V lost 3 bases, J lost 7 bases, and 10 bases stayed unmatched. Per the germline V gene, CDR1 is LGHNA and CDR2 is YNFKEQ. The CDR3 loop spans 16 amino acids. The CDR3 DNA reads as TGTGCCAGCAGCCAGGCGCGCGGACAGGGTGTTGAAAAACTGTTTTTT. Its translation: CASSQARGQGVEKLFF.

A note on this clonotype: A read error may be the cause here, since a much bigger clone is one base away. The chain links TRBV6-1 to TRBJ2-4; the D is unclear. The germline CDR1 and CDR2 sequences are MNHNS and SASEGT. The CDR3 has 15 residues. The chain's CDR3 is CASRYGGSSPNIQHF. CDR3 coding DNA: TGTGCCAGCAGGTATGGTGGATCGTCTCCAAACATTCAGCACTTC.

The sample holds many counts of this clonotype. This chain's CDR3 is CATRLASGTGELFF. The CDR3 DNA reads TGTGCCACCCGGCTAGCGTCGGGCACCGGGGAGCTGTTTTTT. The chain uses TRBV12-3 or TRBV12-4 and TRBJ2-2; D is possibly TRBD2 (6 bases). Trimming took off 10 bases at V and 4 bases at J, with 16 bases between the two ends. This CDR3 contains 14 residues.

The chain has TRBV7-9 and TRBJ2-1; TRBD1 matches at 8 bases. V lost 10 bases to trimming and J lost 7 bases; unmatched junction nucleotides: 9. The germline gives CDR1 SEHNR, CDR2 FQNEAQ (reference sequence). The CDR3 covers 13 residues. Written as DNA, the CDR3 is TGTGCCAACAGGCCTGGGACAGGAAATGAGCAGTTCTTC. Amino acid sequence: CANRPGTGNEQFF.

With regard to this clonotype: A read error may produce the germline difference seen at one junction end. This chain links TRBV5-1 with TRBJ1-6, with D maybe TRBD1 (6 bases). The CDR3 runs to 15 residues. Germline CDR1 and CDR2: SGHRS and YFSETQ. The CDR3 bases are TGCGCCAGCAGGAGGGGGAGCTCCTGTAATTCACCCCTCCACTTT. Amino acids: CASRRGSSCNSPLHF.

Regarding this clonotype: A much larger clone is a single base away; this may be a read error. The chain joins TRBV28 to TRBJ2-3, with TRBD2 as a possible D gene (6 bases). V gave up 2 bases and J gave up 5 bases, with 14 bases separating them. This CDR3 region has 15 residues. Per germline, CDR1 MDHEN and CDR2 SYDVKM. The CDR3 DNA reads TGTGCCAGCAGTTTACCTAGCGAACTCATAGATACGCAGTATTTT. It translates to CASSLPSELIDTQYF.

To note about this clonotype: A much bigger clone sits one base away, suggesting this may be a read error. The conserved phenylalanine or tryptophan is not found at the CDR3 terminus, so this likely reflects a read error. The chain's CDR3 is CASSLTRLRGEQFL. The CDR3 DNA sequence: TGTGCCAGCAGCCTGACTAGACTTCGGGGTGAGCAGTTCTTA. This sequence joins TRBV5-8 and TRBJ2-1, with TRBD2 as a possible D gene (6 bases). The CDR3 has 14 residues. CDR1 is SGHTS, CDR2 YDEGEE, per germline. V lost 4 bases and J lost 9, with 17 bases in between.

The sample holds one count of this clonotype. The junction and the germline gene differ at one end; a read error may be behind it. Here the CDR3 DNA reads TGTGCCAGCAGTTACGGCAGGGGGCGCGGCTACATCTTC. Its translation: CASSYGRGRGYIF. The chain couples TRBV6-5 to TRBJ1-2; 8 bases are a match to TRBD1. The germline gives CDR1 MNHEY, CDR2 SVGAGI. The CDR3 loop spans 13 amino acids.

Note on this clonotype: The junction differs from germline at one of its ends, possibly a read error. The chain is built from TRBV20-1 and TRBJ2-7; D uncertain. CDR3 length: 15 residues. The germline gives CDR1 DFQATT, CDR2 SNEGSKA (reference sequence). CDR3 bases: TGCAGTGCTAGAGGGATAGGATCAAGCTCCCACGAGCAGTACTTC. Protein product: CSARGIGSSSHEQYF.

Points on this clonotype: With a much larger clone just one base away, this may be a read error. The chain's CDR3 is CASISRDRDYTF. In DNA form, the CDR3 reads TGTGCCAGCATCTCCCGTGACCGGGACTACACCTTC. The chain recombines TRBV28 with TRBJ1-2; D unclear. From germline, CDR1 is MDHEN and CDR2 SYDVKM. Trimming took 7 bases from V and 10 from J, leaving 16 bases between them. The length of the CDR3 is 12 residues.

As concerns this clonotype: An end of the junction does not agree with germline; a read error may underlie this. V usage is TRBV6-6 and J usage is TRBJ1-1, with D unclear. Germline lookup yields CDR1 MNHNY and CDR2 SVGAGI (reference sequence). This CDR3 region has 14 residues. In DNA form, the CDR3 reads TGTGCCAACAGTTACCCCGGGGATTTGACTGAAGCTTTCTTC. Translated: CANSYPGDLTEAFF.

A word on this clonotype: Mismatch with germline at one junction end may stem from a read error. This chain links TRBV24-1 with TRBJ2-2, with D tentatively TRBD2 (5 bases). This CDR3 comprises 18 residues. Germline lookup yields CDR1 KGHDR and CDR2 SFDVKD. The CDR3 sequence is CATSDLRDEGSNTVELFF. The CDR3 bases are TGTGCCACCAGTGATTTAAGGGATGAGGGATCGAACACCGTGGAGCTGTTTTTT.

The CDR3 nucleotides are TGTGCCAGCAGTTCCCCGGTGGAGATCATAGATACGCAGTATTTT. Protein product: CASSSPVEIIDTQYF. The chain couples TRBV6-5 to TRBJ2-3; D call uncertain. V shed 4 bases and J shed 5 bases, with 16 bases lying between them. From germline, CDR1 is MNHEY and CDR2 SVGAGI. This CDR3 has 15 amino acids.

V gene TRBV20-1 combines with J gene TRBJ1-2, with D perhaps matching TRBD1 (6 bases). Trimming removed 5 bases at V and 4 bases at J, with 11 bases between. The CDR3 sequence is 12 residues long. Germline values: CDR1 DFQATT, CDR2 SNEGSKA (reference sequence). CDR3 DNA sequence: TGCAGTGCTTCACAGGGTACCTATGGCTACACCTTC. This translates into CSASQGTYGYTF.

This chain uses TRBV5-5 with TRBJ2-7; 7 positions match TRBD2. V lost 3 bases, J lost 5 bases, and 14 bases stayed unmatched. This CDR3 contains 16 residues. CDR1 and CDR2 from the germline V gene are SGHKS and YYEKEE (reference sequence). The CDR3 reads CASSSEWNGRSNEQYF. The CDR3 DNA follows: TGTGCCAGCAGCTCGGAATGGAACGGGAGGAGTAACGAGCAGTACTTC.

As to this clonotype: An end of the junction differs from the germline gene, which may be a read error. The V call is TRBV6-6, the J call TRBJ2-1, with D perhaps TRBD1 or TRBD2 (6 bases each). The CDR3 is 14 residues long. CDR1 MNHNY and CDR2 SVGAGI come from the germline V gene (reference sequence). As DNA, the CDR3 is TGTGCCAGCATACCTCATATGCGGGACAATGCGCAGTTCTTC. Amino acids: CASIPHMRDNAQFF.